Shown below are 9 T cell receptor beta chains from a single sample sequenced in a study of T cells after yellow fever vaccination. TCRdb reanalysed the 5' RACE reads using MiXCR and keeps one entry per CDR3 protein. The data hold roughly 48,000 distinct CDR3 sequences, with about 6.3% observed a single time. This material consisted of CD8+ T cells not binding an NS4B(214-222) dextramer, sorted from PBMCs, taken about 41 days after the first yellow fever vaccination. Every receptor here comes from a man aged 18-30 years who received the YFV17D yellow fever vaccine.

In this sample, this clonotype turned up many times. The chain is built from TRBV20-1 and TRBJ2-7, with 8 positions matching TRBD2. Germline CDR1 is DFQATT and CDR2 is SNEGSKA (reference sequence). CDR3 length: 14 residues. The ends lost 6 bases at V and 3 bases at J; junction bases unmatched: 10. CDR3 sequence (DNA): TGCAGTGCACCCCGGGGGACTAGTGTCTACGAGCAGTACGTC. Its protein is CSAPRGTSVYEQYV.

This clonotype was counted a few times. This chain uses TRBV20-1 with TRBJ2-7; 11 nucleotides agree with TRBD2. The CDR3 is 15 amino acids. Germline V gene data show CDR1 as DFQATT and CDR2 as SNEGSKA (reference sequence). V was clipped by 3 bases and J by 5 bases; unmatched bases: 9. CDR3 sequence reads: CSASGIAGGQNEQYV. CDR3 nucleotides: TGCAGTGCTAGTGGTATAGCGGGGGGGCAAAACGAGCAGTACGTC.

This clonotype was seen many times. The V call is TRBV12-3 or TRBV12-4, the J call TRBJ1-2; TRBD1 might be the D (6 bases). The CDR3 totals 13 residues. V was clipped by 6 bases and J by 8 bases, with 16 bases between them. For the CDR3, the DNA is TGTGCCAGCAGGGACACAGGGTATCACGGCTACACCTTC. Translation gives CASRDTGYHGYTF.

This clonotype came up many times. V and J are TRBV12-3 or TRBV12-4 and TRBJ1-2, with TRBD1 as a possible D gene (5 bases). The V end was cut by 5 bases, the J end by 4 bases, with 17 bases between. CDR3 size: 15 residues. This chain's CDR3 is CASSPQGPNFYGYTF. The DNA of the CDR3 is TGTGCCAGCAGTCCTCAGGGCCCTAACTTCTATGGCTACACCTTC.

The V gene is TRBV10-3, the J gene TRBJ2-7; D not certain. CDR1 is ENHRY and CDR2 is SYGVKD in the germline V gene. The CDR3 sequence is 12 residues long. CDR3 residues: CGDDLGSYEQYF. The CDR3, as DNA: TGTGGCGACGATCTGGGGTCTTACGAGCAGTACTTC.

There are many counts of this clonotype. J is TRBJ2-1 and V is TRBV27, with a tentative D call TRBD1 (6 bases). In germline, CDR1 is MNHEY, CDR2 SMNVEV (reference sequence). V lost 6 bases and J 6 bases, leaving 18 bases between the germline ends. The CDR3 extends over 15 amino acids. CDR3 DNA sequence: TGTGCCAGCAGACACTCACAGGGATCCGGCAATGAGCAGTTCTTC. Its protein product is CASRHSQGSGNEQFF.

At least ten counts were recorded for this clonotype. The J gene is TRBJ2-3, the V gene TRBV7-9; D call uncertain. Trimming shortened V by 8 bases and J by 0 bases, and 9 bases separated the two germline ends. Germline V CDR1 and CDR2: SEHNR, FQNEAQ (reference sequence). This CDR3 comprises 13 residues. The CDR3 sequence is CASAFGSTDTQYF. CDR3 DNA sequence: TGTGCCAGCGCCTTTGGGAGCACAGATACGCAGTATTTT.

This chain links TRBV7-9 with TRBJ2-1, with D possibly TRBD2 on 6 matching bases. The germline V gene has CDR1 SEHNR and CDR2 FQNEAQ (reference sequence). This CDR3 is 14 amino acids long. The ends were cut back, 5 bases at V and 6 bases at J, with 14 bases in the middle. Here the CDR3 reads CASSPTMEGNEQFF. In DNA, the CDR3 is TGTGCCAGCAGCCCTACGATGGAGGGCAATGAGCAGTTCTTC.

The table lists this clonotype with many counts. V and J are TRBV27 and TRBJ2-5; maybe TRBD2 (5 bases). The germline CDR1 and CDR2 sequences are MNHEY and SMNVEV (reference sequence). Between the trimmed V and J ends, which lost 8 bases and 5 bases, there was a span of 12 bases. CDR3 size: 12 residues. CDR3 DNA sequence: TGTGCCAGCGGACTCCTGGGCGAGACCCAGTACTTC. It specifies CASGLLGETQYF.